What follows is one T cell receptor (beta chain) and its context. Its specificity is unknown. One junction end disagrees with the germline gene, perhaps due to a read error. This record belongs to a study of blood T cells in healthy people across ages. Study results and caveats: Diversity of TCR beta correlated strongly with naive T cell percentage. TCR beta diversity per million T cells fell roughly linearly with age. Naive CD4+ cells and diversity were both higher in long-lived donors than in aged donors.

The CDR3 is made up of 15 amino acids. With a J-beta primer mix and a sample-barcoded 5' primer, a second PCR ran about 7 to 12 cycles. TCRdb re-analysed the 5' RACE reads in MiXCR, keeping a single row per CDR3 protein. Of 600,000 to 650,000 distinct CDR3 sequences listed, about 54% were seen once; the top ten hold around 37%. Sequencing input: blood. The chain has TRBV12-3 or TRBV12-4 and TRBJ1-2, with D possibly TRBD1 on 6 matching bases. The receptor's source is a man aged 55-75 years in good health. The DNA of the CDR3 is TGTACCAGCAGTCGCCTCGTTGGACAGTTCTATGGCTACACCTTC. Protein sequence: CTSSRLVGQFYGYTF.